The sequence of this T cell receptor (beta chain) was determined in a study of T-cell reconstitution after alpha-beta-depleted transplantation in children. This clonotype was observed at least ten times. The target antigen is unknown. V was clipped by 3 bases and J by 0 bases, with 15 bases between them. This CDR3 region has 16 residues. Germline CDR1 is DFQATT and CDR2 is SNEGSKA (reference sequence). As it was prepared, the TCRbeta library received unique molecular identifiers. MiXCR, applied by TCRdb to the PCR reads, yields one record per CDR3 protein. The sample holds tens of thousands of distinct CDR3 sequences, approximately 9.2% seen once. Findings and caveats of the study: Surviving recipient cells, namely T cells and thymic progenitors, were the source of high day-60 TCRbeta diversity in some patients. In patients about two months after transplant, alpha-beta T cells reportedly arose from several hundred expanded graft clones. Counts and diversity of T cells one year after transplant came mostly from newly produced T cells.

The origin of this receptor is a male patient between 2 and 10 years old who had a stem cell transplant for chronic granulomatous disease, so the T cells may come from the graft donor. Sequencing used PBMCs, mostly from graft donor cells, obtained 60 days after TCRalphabeta/CD19-depleted stem cell transplant. This chain joins TRBV20-1 and TRBJ2-4; D not certain. CDR3 in amino acids: CSARAYSRIAKNIQYF. CDR3 coding DNA: TGCAGTGCTAGGGCGTATTCTCGTATAGCCAAAAACATTCAGTACTTC.